The clone carrying this T cell receptor beta chain occurred many times. This CDR3 region has 14 residues. The V gene's germline CDR1 is MNHNS and CDR2 SASEGT. With 6 bases removed from V and 5 bases from J, the gap between germline ends came to 16 bases. This sample stems from a study of T cells in Graves' hyperthyroidism and ophthalmopathy. Amplification yielded TCR beta CDR3 regions, with RNA transcripts as the source. HTBI primers were used for first-round RT-PCR of the TCR CDR3. TCRdb independently ran MiXCR on the multiplex PCR reads; one entry per CDR3 protein. This sample has around 300,000 distinct CDR3 sequences, with roughly an eighth found just once.

The J gene is TRBJ2-5, the V gene TRBV6-1; weak D call: TRBD2 (5 bases). This TCR derives from a woman between 35 and 50 years old with Graves' hyperthyroidism. The sample consisted of blood. This chain's CDR3 is CASSISDPRETQYF. Written as DNA, the CDR3 is TGTGCCAGCAGCATTAGCGACCCACGGGAGACCCAGTACTTC.